This is a list of T cell receptor beta chains from one sample in a study of technical replicates of blood from a handful of donors. The method was immunoSEQ multiplex PCR; TCRdb's version includes in-frame clones alone and lacks a portion of them. This sample has about 81,000 clones, with 90% to 96% found just once. The material sequenced was T cells isolated from PBMCs. Receptor source: a human donor in good health. Both conserved end residues are part of each CDR3. The D gene is left open where the match is weak. Not all rows give a size; the values are once, few, many and, for expanded clones, a class.

V: TRBV30; J: TRBJ2-5; size: -; D: TRBD2; DNA: TGTGCCTGGAGTAGGGGACTAGGTAAAGAGACCCAGTACTTC; CDR3: CAWSRGLGKETQYF
V: TRBV5-1; J: TRBJ2-5; size: -; D: TRBD1; DNA: TGCGCCAGCAGCTTGCTACAGGGGAAAGGGACCCAGTACTTC; CDR3: CASSLLQGKGTQYF
V: TRBV5-1; J: TRBJ1-2; size: -; D: -; DNA: TGCGCCAGCAGCTTGGCCCTTGGGCCCCGTTTTGACTATGGCTACACCTTC; CDR3: CASSLALGPRFDYGYTF
V: TRBV29-1; J: TRBJ2-5; size: -; D: TRBD1; DNA: TGCAGCATACAGGGGGCTTTTGAGACCCAGTACTTC; CDR3: CSIQGAFETQYF
V: TRBV5-6; J: TRBJ2-2; size: -; D: TRBD2; DNA: TGTGCCAGCAGCTTGGAAACACCTCTAGCGGGAGTTTTATCCGGGGAGCTGTTTTTT; CDR3: CASSLETPLAGVLSGELFF
V: TRBV10-3; J: TRBJ2-7; size: -; D: -; DNA: TGTGCCATCAGTGCACGGTGGAGTTTGCCCGAGCAGTACTTC; CDR3: CAISARWSLPEQYF
V: TRBV18; J: TRBJ1-1; size: -; D: TRBD1; DNA: TGTGCCAGCTCGACAGGGTTCTTT; CDR3: CASSTGFF
V: TRBV30; J: TRBJ2-3; size: -; D: -; DNA: TGTGCCTGGATGCCAGGGGTTCCTACGCAGTATTTT; CDR3: CAWMPGVPTQYF
V: TRBV2; J: TRBJ2-3; size: -; D: -; DNA: TGTGCCAGCACGTCCAGCACAGATACGCAGTATTTT; CDR3: CASTSSTDTQYF
V: TRBV5-6; J: TRBJ2-7; size: -; D: -; DNA: TGTGCCAGCAGCCTTACAGAAAAGGCCTACGAGCAGTACTTC; CDR3: CASSLTEKAYEQYF
V: TRBV5-4; J: TRBJ2-4; size: -; D: -; DNA: TGTGCCAGCAGCTTGAGGGGGGCCAAAAACATTCAGTACTTC; CDR3: CASSLRGAKNIQYF
V: TRBV29-1; J: TRBJ1-1; size: -; D: TRBD1; DNA: TGCAGCGTTGGAGGTTTACAGGGGTCCCACACTGAAGCTTTCTTT; CDR3: CSVGGLQGSHTEAFF
V: TRBV27; J: TRBJ1-2; size: -; D: -; DNA: TGTGCCAGCAGTTTATTTTCCGACAGCTACTATGGCTACACCTTC; CDR3: CASSLFSDSYYGYTF
V: TRBV4-3; J: TRBJ1-4; size: -; D: -; DNA: TGCGCCAGCAGCCAAGATCCGCCAGGGCAGAGTGAAAAACTGTTTTTT; CDR3: CASSQDPPGQSEKLFF
V: TRBV28; J: TRBJ2-1; size: -; D: TRBD1; DNA: TGTGCCAGCAATAACAGGGGTGAGCAGTTCTTC; CDR3: CASNNRGEQFF
V: TRBV5-1; J: TRBJ1-4; size: -; D: -; DNA: TGCGCCAGCAGCTGGAGACAGACCGAAGGAAAACTGTTTTTT; CDR3: CASSWRQTEGKLFF
V: TRBV10-1; J: TRBJ2-2; size: -; D: -; DNA: TGCGCCAGCAGTTCACAGGGTCGGGCCGGGGAGCTGTTTTTT; CDR3: CASSSQGRAGELFF
V: TRBV30; J: TRBJ1-1; size: -; D: -; DNA: TGTGCCTGGATGAGACAGAACACTGAAGCTTTCTTT; CDR3: CAWMRQNTEAFF
V: TRBV5-1; J: TRBJ2-2; size: -; D: TRBD1; DNA: TGCGCCAGCAGCTTGGAAGGGGGCGGCGGGGAGCTGTTTTTT; CDR3: CASSLEGGGGELFF
V: TRBV6-5; J: TRBJ2-3; size: -; D: TRBD1; DNA: TGTGCCAGCAGCAAGGGACAGGGGAGTGATACGCAGTATTTT; CDR3: CASSKGQGSDTQYF
V: TRBV25-1; J: TRBJ2-5; size: few; D: -; DNA: TGTGCCAGCAGTGAATTTCTCCTTCAGGGCCGGCGCGACACCCAGTACTTC; CDR3: CASSEFLLQGRRDTQYF
V: TRBV19; J: TRBJ2-2; size: once; D: TRBD1; DNA: TGTGCCAGTACCTTTGGACAGGAAGGAACCGGGGAGCTGTTTTTT; CDR3: CASTFGQEGTGELFF
V: TRBV28; J: TRBJ2-2; size: -; D: TRBD1; DNA: TGTGCCAGCAGTTCGACAGGGCTTTATCCCGGGGAGCTGTTTTTT; CDR3: CASSSTGLYPGELFF